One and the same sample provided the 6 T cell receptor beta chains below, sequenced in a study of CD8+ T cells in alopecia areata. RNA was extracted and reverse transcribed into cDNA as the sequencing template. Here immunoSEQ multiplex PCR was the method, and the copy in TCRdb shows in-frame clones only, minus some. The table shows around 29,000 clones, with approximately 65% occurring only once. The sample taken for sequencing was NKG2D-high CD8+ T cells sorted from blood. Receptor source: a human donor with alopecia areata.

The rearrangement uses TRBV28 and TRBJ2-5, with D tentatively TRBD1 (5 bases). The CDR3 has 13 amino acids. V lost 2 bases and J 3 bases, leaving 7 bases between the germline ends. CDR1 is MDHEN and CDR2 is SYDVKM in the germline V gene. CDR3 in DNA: TGTGCCAGCAGTTTACAGGGCGAAGAGACCCAGTACTTC. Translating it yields CASSLQGEETQYF. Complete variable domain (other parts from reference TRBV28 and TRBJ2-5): DVKVTQSSRYLVKRTGEKVFLECVQDMDHENMFWYRQDPGLGLRLIYFSYDVKMKEKGDIPEGYSVSREKKERFSLILESASTNQTSMYLCASSLQGEETQYFGPGTRLLVL.

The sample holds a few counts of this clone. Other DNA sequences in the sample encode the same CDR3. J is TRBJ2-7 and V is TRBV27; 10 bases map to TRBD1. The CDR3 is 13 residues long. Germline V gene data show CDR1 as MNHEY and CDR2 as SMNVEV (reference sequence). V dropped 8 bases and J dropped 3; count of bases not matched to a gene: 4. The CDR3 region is CASRDRGSYEQYF. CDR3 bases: TGTGCCAGCCGGGACAGGGGAAGCTACGAGCAGTACTTC.

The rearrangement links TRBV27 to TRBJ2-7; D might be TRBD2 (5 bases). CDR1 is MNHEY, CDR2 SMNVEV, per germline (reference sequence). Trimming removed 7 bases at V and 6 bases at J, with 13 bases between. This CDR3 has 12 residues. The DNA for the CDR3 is TGTGCCAGCAATACCGGGGTGGGCGAGCAGTACTTC. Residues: CASNTGVGEQYF.

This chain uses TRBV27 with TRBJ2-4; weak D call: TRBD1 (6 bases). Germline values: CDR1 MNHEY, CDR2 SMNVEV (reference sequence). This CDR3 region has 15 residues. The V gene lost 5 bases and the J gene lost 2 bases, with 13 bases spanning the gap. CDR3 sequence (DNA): TGTGCCAGCAGTGATGACAGGAGATCCAAAAACATTCAGTACTTC. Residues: CASSDDRRSKNIQYF.

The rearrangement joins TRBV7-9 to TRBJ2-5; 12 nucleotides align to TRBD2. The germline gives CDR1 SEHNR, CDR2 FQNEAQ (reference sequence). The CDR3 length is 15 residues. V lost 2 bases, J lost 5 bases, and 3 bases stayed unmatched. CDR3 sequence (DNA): TGTGCCAGCAGCTTAATTACTAGCGGGAGGGAGACCCAGTACTTC. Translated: CASSLITSGRETQYF. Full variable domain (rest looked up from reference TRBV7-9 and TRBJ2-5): DTGVSQNPRHKITKRGQNVTFRCDPISEHNRLYWYRQTLGQGPEFLTYFQNEAQLEKSRLLSDRFSAERPKGSFSTLEIQRTEQGDSAMYLCASSLITSGRETQYFGPGTRLLVL.

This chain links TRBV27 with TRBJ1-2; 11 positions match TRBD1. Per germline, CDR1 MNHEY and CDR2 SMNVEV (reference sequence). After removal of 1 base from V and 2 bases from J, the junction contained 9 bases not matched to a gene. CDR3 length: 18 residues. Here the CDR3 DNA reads TGTGCCAGCAGTTTATTGACTGCCGGGACAGGGGGGAACTATGGCTACACCTTC. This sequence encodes CASSLLTAGTGGNYGYTF.